These 26 T cell receptor beta chains were sequenced from one sample in a study of a mutant IDH1 vaccine in newly diagnosed glioma. Time point indicated: baseline, week 1 (first vaccination visit). As for treatment: pre-vaccination baseline after standard-of-care therapy. Profiling relied on immunoSEQ multiplex PCR, and the TCRdb table lists in-frame clones only, not all of them. The profile shows approximately 36,000 clones, about 78% of them singletons. Material: PBMCs, obtained from a glioma patient treated with radiotherapy, temozolomide or both. The receptors come from a man aged 35-49 years with glioma. Some clones in this sample may be carry-over from other donors' samples.

By sample fraction, this clone is medium-sized (0.01 to 0.1%). The chain carries TRBV27 and TRBJ2-7; possible D gene TRBD2, 5 bases. The germline V gene encodes CDR1 MNHEY and CDR2 SMNVEV (reference sequence). This CDR3 has 15 amino acids. Trimming removed 2 bases from V and 5 bases from J, with 16 bases in between. The CDR3, as DNA: TGTGCCAGCAGTTTAAGGACTTTCCCCCGCGACGAGCAGTACTTC. Protein sequence: CASSLRTFPRDEQYF.

This clone was observed once. This CDR3 reads CASSVSTGATGELFF. The DNA for the CDR3 is TGTGCCAGCAGCGTATCAACAGGAGCAACCGGGGAGCTGTTTTTT. The rearrangement links TRBV9 to TRBJ2-2; D is perhaps TRBD1 (5 bases). Germline CDR1 reads SGDLS; CDR2 reads YYNGEE. Trimming took off 1 base at V and 5 bases at J, with 12 bases between the two ends. The CDR3 sequence is 15 residues long.

This clone turned up a few times. This chain uses TRBV30 with TRBJ1-1; TRBD1 matches at 7 bases. CDR3 length: 11 residues. CDR1 and CDR2 from the germline V gene are GTSNPN and SVGIG (reference sequence). V lost 2 bases and J lost 10; bases outside the gene matches: 4. As DNA, the CDR3 is TGTGCCTGGAGTCTAGACAGGGCAGCTTTCTTT. It yields the protein CAWSLDRAAFF.

This clone was observed once. The chain uses TRBV7-9 and TRBJ1-1; the match to TRBD1 covers 9 bases. This CDR3 is built from 19 residues. The ends lost 2 bases at V and 5 bases at J; junction bases unmatched: 18. Per the germline V gene, CDR1 is SEHNR and CDR2 is FQNEAQ (reference sequence). The CDR3 DNA sequence: TGTGCCAGCAGCTTATTTGGGTCTTTTGGACAGGGGCGTGAGACTGAAGCTTTCTTT. This codes for CASSLFGSFGQGRETEAFF.

V is TRBV29-1 and J is TRBJ1-2; D might be TRBD1 (6 bases). V lost 5 bases and J 4 bases, leaving 8 bases between the germline ends. There are 11 residues in the CDR3. CDR1 is SQVTM and CDR2 is ANQGSEA in the germline V gene. In DNA, the CDR3 is TGCAGCGTTAGGGGGAGCTATGGCTACACCTTC. Translation gives CSVRGSYGYTF.

The chain recombines TRBV9 with TRBJ2-6; the D is unclear. From germline, CDR1 is SGDLS and CDR2 YYNGEE. Trimming left V 4 bases short and J 5 bases short, with 7 bases between. The CDR3 is 13 residues long. CDR3 sequence (DNA): TGTGCCAGCAGCCCCCGCAGGGCCAACGTCCTGACTTTC. Protein: CASSPRRANVLTF.

V is TRBV19 and J is TRBJ1-1; D may be TRBD1 (5 bases). Trimming removed 2 bases from V and 3 bases from J, with 16 bases in between. The germline gives CDR1 LNHDA, CDR2 SQIVND (reference sequence). The CDR3 is made up of 16 amino acids. This CDR3 is CASSITRGQIDTEAFF. For the CDR3, the DNA is TGTGCCAGTAGTATAACGAGGGGCCAGATAGACACTGAAGCTTTCTTT. Supplemented by reference TRBV19 and TRBJ1-1, the full variable domain reads DGGITQSPKYLFRKEGQNVTLSCEQNLNHDAMYWYRQDPGQGLRLIYYSQIVNDFQKGDIAEGYSVSREKKESFPLTVTSAQKNPTAFYLCASSITRGQIDTEAFFGQGTRLTVV.

The chain uses TRBV5-1 and TRBJ1-4; the D is unclear. The CDR3 runs 14 residues. Trimming took off 3 bases at V and 8 bases at J, with 14 bases between the two ends. Germline V lookup: CDR1 SGHRS, CDR2 YFSETQ. The CDR3 loop is CASSYIGRGEKLFF. In DNA form, the CDR3 reads TGCGCCAGCAGCTATATCGGGAGAGGGGAAAAACTGTTTTTT.

The rearrangement uses TRBV7-2 and TRBJ1-3, with no clear D. V was pared by 5 bases and J by 0 bases, with 8 bases between. This CDR3 is 14 amino acids long. The V gene's germline CDR1 is SGHTA and CDR2 FQGNSA. The CDR3 nucleotides read TGTGCCAGCAGCCTCTCACTCTCTGGAAACACCATATATTTT. Translation gives CASSLSLSGNTIYF. The whole variable domain, filled in from reference TRBV7-2 and TRBJ1-3, reads GAGVSQSPSNKVTEKGKDVELRCDPISGHTALYWYRQSLGQGLEFLIYFQGNSAPDKSGLPSDRFSAERTGGSVSTLTIQRTQQEDSAVYLCASSLSLSGNTIYFGEGSWLTVV.

This CDR3 reads CASTTGGDYGYTF. The CDR3, as DNA: TGTGCCAGCACCACAGGGGGCGACTATGGCTACACCTTC. The genes are TRBV25-1 and TRBJ1-2; 9 positions match TRBD1. Trimming removed 7 bases from V and 3 bases from J; junction bases left unmatched: 3. Germline CDR1 reads MGHDK; CDR2 reads SYGVNS. The CDR3 is made up of 13 amino acids.

The chain employs TRBV9 and TRBJ2-3; D is possibly TRBD1 (7 bases). Trimming stripped 0 bases from V and 0 bases from J, with 11 bases between. CDR3 size: 16 residues. Germline assignment: CDR1 SGDLS and CDR2 YYNGEE. The CDR3 DNA sequence: TGTGCCAGCAGCGTAGTAGCAGGGGGGAGCACAGATACGCAGTATTTT. Translating it yields CASSVVAGGSTDTQYF. The full variable domain, rest sourced from reference TRBV9 and TRBJ2-3, is DSGVTQTPKHLITATGQRVTLRCSPRSGDLSVYWYQQSLDQGLQFLIQYYNGEERAKGNILERFSAQQFPDLHSELNLSSLELGDSALYFCASSVVAGGSTDTQYFGPGTRLTVL.

This clone turned up a few times. The chain employs TRBV27 and TRBJ1-6; a weak D match, TRBD1 (6 bases). Germline values: CDR1 MNHEY, CDR2 SMNVEV (reference sequence). The V end was cut by 7 bases, the J end by 11 bases, with 21 bases between. The CDR3 is made up of 15 amino acids. The CDR3 loop reads CASTNTGGAGTPLHF. CDR3 nucleotides: TGTGCCAGCACGAATACGGGGGGCGCAGGTACACCCCTCCACTTT.

This sequence joins TRBV5-1 and TRBJ1-3; 10 positions agree with TRBD1. The CDR3 contains 18 residues. CDR1 is SGHRS, CDR2 YFSETQ, per germline. J gave up 0 bases and V 1 base, and 7 bases lay outside the gene matches. The CDR3 DNA reads as TGCGCCAGCAGCTTGAGGGGGACAGGGGTCTTCTCTGGAAACACCATATATTTT. Encoded protein: CASSLRGTGVFSGNTIYF.

V gene TRBV23-1 combines with J gene TRBJ1-5; D is unclear. TRBV23-1 is known as an ORF, though its function is uncertain. The length of the CDR3 is 17 residues. V was trimmed by 0 bases and J by 6 bases, leaving 18 bases between them. The CDR3 spells CASSQSEGRLMSQPQHF. The CDR3 region has the DNA TGCGCCAGCAGTCAATCGGAGGGCAGGCTGATGAGTCAGCCCCAGCATTTT.

In this sample, this clone turned up once. The rearrangement joins TRBV6-6 to TRBJ2-7, with 7 nucleotides matching TRBD1. CDR3 length: 15 amino acids. The V gene's germline CDR1 is MNHNY and CDR2 SVGAGI (reference sequence). Unmatched junction bases numbered 12, after V lost 6 bases and J lost 4 bases. The CDR3 bases are TGTGCCAGCAGCCGCTTGGGGCAGGGGGTATACGAGCAGTACTTC. The encoded protein is CASSRLGQGVYEQYF.

Here the CDR3 reads CASSLTGDQAGNTIYF. The CDR3 DNA follows: TGTGCCAGCAGCTTAACAGGGGATCAAGCTGGAAACACCATATATTTT. This chain uses TRBV7-9 with TRBJ1-3; 7 bases map to TRBD1. V dropped 2 bases and J dropped 2; count of bases not matched to a gene: 6. This CDR3 comprises 16 residues. The V gene's germline CDR1 is SEHNR and CDR2 FQNEAQ (reference sequence). The entire variable domain, with the rest obtained from reference TRBV7-9 and TRBJ1-3, is as follows: DTGVSQNPRHKITKRGQNVTFRCDPISEHNRLYWYRQTLGQGPEFLTYFQNEAQLEKSRLLSDRFSAERPKGSFSTLEIQRTEQGDSAMYLCASSLTGDQAGNTIYFGEGSWLTVV.

V gene TRBV6-1 combines with J gene TRBJ1-6; D not resolved. Germline V gives CDR1 MNHNS, CDR2 SASEGT. This CDR3 contains 13 residues. V dropped 10 bases and J dropped 8 bases, with 15 bases sitting between them. As DNA, the CDR3 is TGTGCCACCAGCCCTACCCCGGATTCACCCCTCCACTTT. It codes for CATSPTPDSPLHF.

In this sample, this clone turned up a few times. The genes are TRBV5-1 and TRBJ1-1, with unresolved D. CDR1 and CDR2 from the germline V gene are SGHRS and YFSETQ. The CDR3 is 13 amino acids. The germline V and J ends were trimmed by 5 bases and 5 bases, with 13 bases remaining between them. The CDR3 sequence: CASREDTWTEAFF. The CDR3 nucleotides read TGCGCCAGCAGGGAAGACACGTGGACTGAAGCTTTCTTT.

The chain employs TRBV11-3 and TRBJ1-3, with 8 nucleotides matching TRBD1. V lost 3 bases and J lost 2; bases outside the gene matches: 6. The CDR3 spans 16 residues. CDR1 and CDR2 (germline): SGHNT, YENEEA. The CDR3 region is CASSLITGGTGNTIYF. As DNA, the CDR3 is TGTGCCAGCAGCTTGATTACAGGGGGAACTGGAAACACCATATATTTT. Combining the CDR3 with reference TRBV11-3 and TRBJ1-3 gives the whole variable domain EAGVVQSPRYKIIEKKQPVAFWCNPISGHNTLYWYLQNLGQGPELLIRYENEEAVDDSQLPKDRFSAERLKGVDSTLKIQPAELGDSAVYLCASSLITGGTGNTIYFGEGSWLTVV.

This sequence joins TRBV2 and TRBJ1-2, with D unresolved. The V end lost 3 bases, the J end lost 0 bases, and 5 bases lay between the germline ends. This CDR3 has 13 amino acids. In germline, CDR1 is SNHLY, CDR2 FYNNEI. CDR3 sequence reads: CASSERPNYGYTF. The CDR3 DNA reads TGTGCCAGCAGTGAGAGGCCTAACTATGGCTACACCTTC. The full variable domain, in which reference TRBV2 and TRBJ1-2 provide the parts outside the CDR3, is EPEVTQTPSHQVTQMGQEVILRCVPISNHLYFYWYRQILGQKVEFLVSFYNNEISEKSEIFDDQFSVERPDGSNFTLKIRSTKLEDSAMYFCASSERPNYGYTFGSGTRLTVV.

This chain uses TRBV2 with TRBJ2-3; 8 bases are a match to TRBD1. The CDR3 sequence is 15 residues long. V lost 5 bases and J lost 4; bases outside the gene matches: 8. Per the germline V gene, CDR1 is SNHLY and CDR2 is FYNNEI. The CDR3 region is CASSQGQGFADTQYF. The DNA for the CDR3 is TGTGCCAGCAGTCAAGGACAGGGATTTGCAGATACGCAGTATTTT.

The chain joins TRBV29-1 to TRBJ2-5; a weak D match, TRBD2 (6 bases). V lost 2 bases, J lost 5 bases, and 12 bases lay in between. Per the germline V gene, CDR1 is SQVTM and CDR2 is ANQGSEA. The CDR3 has 13 residues. CDR3 residues: CSVELTRWETQYF. In DNA form, the CDR3 reads TGCAGCGTTGAATTGACTAGGTGGGAGACCCAGTACTTC. The whole variable domain, filled in from reference TRBV29-1 and TRBJ2-5, reads SAVISQKPSRDICQRGTSLTIQCQVDSQVTMMFWYRQQPGQSLTLIATANQGSEATYESGFVIDKFPISRPNLTFSTLTVSNMSPEDSSIYLCSVELTRWETQYFGPGTRLLVL.

This clone has only a few counts. This chain connects TRBV5-3 to TRBJ1-3; D gene unclear. TRBV5-3 is recorded as an ORF, its role being uncertain. V lost 3 bases to trimming and J lost 0 bases, with 10 bases between them. The CDR3 runs 15 residues. CDR3 in amino acids: CARSCHRTSGNTIYF. DNA of the CDR3: TGTGCCAGAAGCTGTCACCGGACCTCTGGAAACACCATATATTTT.

This clone was seen more than once but under ten times. This rearrangement joins TRBV4-1 to TRBJ2-3; 9 nucleotides agree with TRBD2. With 1 base clipped from V and 5 bases from J, the junction kept 7 bases outside the gene matches. The CDR3 is 16 residues long. The germline gives CDR1 MGHRA, CDR2 YSYEKL. The CDR3 DNA is TGCGCCAGCAGCCAAGGGCGGGGGGGTTACCAAGATACGCAGTATTTT. Amino acids: CASSQGRGGYQDTQYF.

This chain links TRBV5-5 with TRBJ1-1, with a tentative D call TRBD1 (5 bases). The CDR3 totals 11 residues. Germline V gives CDR1 SGHKS, CDR2 YYEKEE (reference sequence). Deletions cut 2 bases from V and 12 bases from J, with 11 bases between. CDR3 amino acids: CASSLADKTFF. The CDR3 bases are TGTGCCAGCAGCTTAGCGGACAAAACTTTCTTT.

The V and J genes are TRBV7-8 and TRBJ1-4, with a tentative D call TRBD1 (5 bases). Germline loops: CDR1 SGHVS, CDR2 FQNEAQ. The CDR3 runs 16 residues. Between the trimmed V and J ends, which lost 5 bases and 4 bases, there was a span of 17 bases. The CDR3 region is CASSRGTGALNEKLFF. The DNA of the CDR3 is TGTGCCAGCAGCCGGGGCACCGGGGCTCTTAATGAAAAACTGTTTTTT.